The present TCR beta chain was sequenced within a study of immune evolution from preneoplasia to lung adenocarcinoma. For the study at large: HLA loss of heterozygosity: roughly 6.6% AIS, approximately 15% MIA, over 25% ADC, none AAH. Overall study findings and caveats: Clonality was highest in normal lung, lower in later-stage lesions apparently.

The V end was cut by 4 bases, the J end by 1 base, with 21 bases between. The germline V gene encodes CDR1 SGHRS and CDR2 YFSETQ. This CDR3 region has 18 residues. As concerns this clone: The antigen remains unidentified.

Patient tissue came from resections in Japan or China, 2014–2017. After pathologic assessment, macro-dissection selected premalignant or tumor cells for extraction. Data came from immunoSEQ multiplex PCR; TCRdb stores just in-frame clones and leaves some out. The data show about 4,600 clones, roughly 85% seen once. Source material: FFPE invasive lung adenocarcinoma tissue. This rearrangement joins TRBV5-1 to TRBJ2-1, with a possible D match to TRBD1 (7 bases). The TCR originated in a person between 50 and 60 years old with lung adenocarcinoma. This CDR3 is CASSPDRSRRGSYNEQFF. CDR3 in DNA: TGCGCCAGCAGCCCGGACAGGAGCAGACGGGGGTCCTACAATGAGCAGTTCTTC.